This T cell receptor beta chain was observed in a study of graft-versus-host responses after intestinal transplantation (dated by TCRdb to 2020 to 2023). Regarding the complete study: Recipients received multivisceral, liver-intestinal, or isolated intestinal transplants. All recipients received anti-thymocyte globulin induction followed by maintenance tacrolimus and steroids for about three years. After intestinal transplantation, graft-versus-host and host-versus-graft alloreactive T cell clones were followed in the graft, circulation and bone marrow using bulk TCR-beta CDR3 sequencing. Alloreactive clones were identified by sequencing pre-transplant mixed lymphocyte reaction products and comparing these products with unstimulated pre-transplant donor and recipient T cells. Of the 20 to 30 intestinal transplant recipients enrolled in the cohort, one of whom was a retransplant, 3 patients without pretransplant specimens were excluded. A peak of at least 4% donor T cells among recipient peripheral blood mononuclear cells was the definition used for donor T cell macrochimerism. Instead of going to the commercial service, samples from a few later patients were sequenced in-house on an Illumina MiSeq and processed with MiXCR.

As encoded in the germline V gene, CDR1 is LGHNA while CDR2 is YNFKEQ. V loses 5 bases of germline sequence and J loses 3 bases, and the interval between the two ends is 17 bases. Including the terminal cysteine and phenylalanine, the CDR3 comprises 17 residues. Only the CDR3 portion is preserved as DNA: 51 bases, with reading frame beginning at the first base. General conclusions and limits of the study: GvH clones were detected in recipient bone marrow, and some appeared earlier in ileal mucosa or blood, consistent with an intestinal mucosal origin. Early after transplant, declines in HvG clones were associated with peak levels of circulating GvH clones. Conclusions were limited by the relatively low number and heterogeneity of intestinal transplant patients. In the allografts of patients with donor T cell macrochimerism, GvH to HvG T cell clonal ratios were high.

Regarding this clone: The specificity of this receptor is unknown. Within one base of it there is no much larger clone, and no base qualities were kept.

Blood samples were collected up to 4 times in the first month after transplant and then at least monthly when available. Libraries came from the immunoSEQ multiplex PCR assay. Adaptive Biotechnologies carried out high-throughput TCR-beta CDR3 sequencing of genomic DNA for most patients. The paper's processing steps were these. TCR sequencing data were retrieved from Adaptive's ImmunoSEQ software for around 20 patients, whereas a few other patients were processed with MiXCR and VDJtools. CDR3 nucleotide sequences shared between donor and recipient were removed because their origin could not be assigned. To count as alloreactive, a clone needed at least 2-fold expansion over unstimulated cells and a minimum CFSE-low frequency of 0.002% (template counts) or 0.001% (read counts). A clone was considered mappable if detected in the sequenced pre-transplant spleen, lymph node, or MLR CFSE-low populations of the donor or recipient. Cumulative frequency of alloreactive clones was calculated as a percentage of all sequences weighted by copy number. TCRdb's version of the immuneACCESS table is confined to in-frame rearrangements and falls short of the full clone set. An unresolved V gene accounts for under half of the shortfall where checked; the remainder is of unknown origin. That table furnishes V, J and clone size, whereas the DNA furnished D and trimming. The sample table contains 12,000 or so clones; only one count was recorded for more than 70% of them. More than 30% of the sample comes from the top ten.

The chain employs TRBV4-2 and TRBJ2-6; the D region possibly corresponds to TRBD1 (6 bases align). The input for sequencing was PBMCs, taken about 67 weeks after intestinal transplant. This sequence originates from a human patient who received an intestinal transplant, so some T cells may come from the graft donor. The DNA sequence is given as TGTGCCAGCAGCTGGGACACCACGGCGGGTGGGGCCAACGTCCTGACTTTC. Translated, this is CASSWDTTAGGANVLTF.